What follows are 12 T cell receptor beta chains derived from one specimen sequenced in a study of T-cell memory formation after mild COVID-19. TCRdb recomputed calls from the 5' RACE reads with MiXCR, one row per CDR3 protein. The sample yields 300,000 to 350,000 distinct CDR3 sequences, over 10% seen once. Sequenced material: PBMCs or a T cell subset sorted from them (not recorded which). The origin of the receptors is a man in his late teens or twenties who had mild COVID-19 (a few samples of this study predate the infection). Cell type and time point are not known.

In regard to this clonotype: It is likely a read error, because the conserved phenylalanine at the end of the CDR3 is missing. The chain combines TRBV6-5 with TRBJ1-2, with D possibly TRBD1 on 6 matching bases. This CDR3 spans 13 amino acids. V lost 2 bases, J lost 5 bases, and 9 bases lay in between. Germline CDR1 and CDR2: MNHEY and SVGAGI. The CDR3 bases are TGTGCCAGCAGTTACCAAGGGGGTTATGGCTACACCCTC. Residues: CASSYQGGYGYTL.

A note on this clonotype: One end of the junction varies from germline; a read error may be responsible. The chain couples TRBV12-3 or TRBV12-4 to TRBJ1-6, with D maybe TRBD1 (5 bases). This CDR3 region has 13 residues. This chain's CDR3 is CATSYQGPTPLHF. The DNA for the CDR3 is TGTGCCACCAGTTATCAGGGACCGACACCCCTCCACTTT.

The chain has TRBV12-3 or TRBV12-4 and TRBJ1-1; the D gene is possibly TRBD1 (5 bases). V dropped 6 bases and J dropped 11 bases, with 19 bases sitting between them. The CDR3 consists of 13 residues. CDR3 protein: CASRTFGRGGAFF. CDR3 nucleotides: TGTGCCAGCAGGACTTTCGGTAGGGGCGGCGCTTTCTTT.

This clonotype was found a few times. This chain connects TRBV27 to TRBJ2-6; unclear D gene. Deletions cut 6 bases from V and 0 bases from J, with 18 bases between. The germline CDR1 and CDR2 sequences are MNHEY and SMNVEV (reference sequence). This CDR3 comprises 18 residues. The CDR3 DNA reads TGTGCCAGCAGATCCACCTCGAGTTGGCGCTCTGGGGCCAACGTCCTGACTTTC. Translation gives CASRSTSSWRSGANVLTF.

V is TRBV27 and J is TRBJ1-2; 7 bases line up with TRBD1. The CDR3 runs to 14 residues. V was clipped by 5 bases and J by 6 bases; unmatched bases: 9. Germline CDR1 is MNHEY and CDR2 is SMNVEV (reference sequence). The CDR3 reads CASSPHRGGDGYTF. In nucleotides, the CDR3 is TGTGCCAGCAGTCCCCACAGGGGAGGGGATGGCTACACCTTC.

The chain links TRBV7-2 to TRBJ2-3; the D gene is possibly TRBD2 (7 bases). V shed 7 bases and J shed 2 bases, with 19 bases lying between them. CDR3 length equals 16 residues. Germline assignment: CDR1 SGHTA and CDR2 FQGNSA. The CDR3, as DNA: TGTGCCAGCACCCTAAGGGGGGGGCCTTACACAGATACGCAGTATTTT. Its translation is CASTLRGGPYTDTQYF.

This chain uses TRBV13 with TRBJ1-6; D ambiguous. Looked up from germline, CDR1 is PRHDT and CDR2 is FYEKMQ (reference sequence). V was pared by 3 bases and J by 13 bases, with 13 bases between. The CDR3 is made up of 13 amino acids. CDR3 residues: CASSFLGLEPLHF. As DNA, the CDR3 is TGTGCCAGCAGCTTTCTGGGTTTGGAGCCCCTCCACTTT. The whole variable domain, filled in from reference TRBV13 and TRBJ1-6, reads AAGVIQSPRHLIKEKRETATLKCYPIPRHDTVYWYQQGPGQDPQFLISFYEKMQSDKGSIPDRFSAQQFSDYHSELNMSSLELGDSALYFCASSFLGLEPLHFGNGTRLTVT.

This clonotype was detected a few times. The chain has TRBV4-3 and TRBJ2-5, with 7 bases aligning to TRBD1. There are 15 residues in the CDR3. Germline CDR1 LGHNA, CDR2 YSLEER. V dropped 3 bases and J dropped 5; count of bases not matched to a gene: 9. The CDR3 protein is CASSQGQQGRETQYF. DNA for the CDR3: TGCGCCAGCAGCCAGGGACAGCAGGGTCGGGAGACCCAGTACTTC.

In its sample, this clonotype was seen a few times. The chain recombines TRBV20-1 with TRBJ2-7, with D tentatively TRBD2 (6 bases). The CDR3 runs 13 residues. V lost 3 bases, J lost 5 bases, and 14 bases lay in between. Germline CDR1 is DFQATT and CDR2 is SNEGSKA (reference sequence). In DNA, the CDR3 is TGCAGTGCTAGTACACTAGCTGGCCACGAGCAGTACTTC. It specifies CSASTLAGHEQYF.

The V gene is TRBV6-2 or TRBV6-3, the J gene TRBJ1-5; 9 positions agree with TRBD1. This CDR3 contains 17 residues. CDR1 and CDR2 (germline): MNHEY, SVGEGT. The ends lost 4 bases at V and 0 bases at J; junction bases unmatched: 7. CDR3 loop: CASSSRDRAYSNQPQHF. DNA for the CDR3: TGTGCCAGCAGTTCCCGGGACAGGGCGTATAGCAATCAGCCCCAGCATTTT.

This clonotype showed up just a few times. The V gene is TRBV25-1, the J gene TRBJ2-3; TRBD1 matches at 10 bases. The CDR3 loop spans 14 amino acids. V gave up 7 bases and J gave up 6 bases; unmatched junction bases: 7. Germline-derived CDR1 and CDR2 are MGHDK and SYGVNS. The DNA of the CDR3 is TGTGCCAGCACTTCCGGGACAGGGGCTGATACGCAGTATTTT. It yields the protein CASTSGTGADTQYF.

The sample holds a few counts of this clonotype. The V and J genes are TRBV4-2 and TRBJ1-1; 10 bases are shared with TRBD1. CDR1 is LGHNA, CDR2 YNFKEQ, per germline. The CDR3 runs 15 residues. The V and J ends lost 1 base and 6 bases, in that order; junction bases with no gene match: 5. For the CDR3, the DNA is TGTGCCAGCAGCCAAGTTTCTGGGACAGGGGCTGAAGCTTTCTTT. Encoded protein: CASSQVSGTGAEAFF.